The present TCR beta chain was sequenced within a study of T cell repertoires in cytomegalovirus infection. About the research overall: Public TCR beta signatures were indicative of both CMV infection and a matching HLA type.

This CDR3 is 14 amino acids long. Germline assignment: CDR1 DFQATT and CDR2 SNEGSKA (reference sequence). Trimming cost V 1 base and J 6 bases; bases outside gene matches: 4. From the reads, TCRdb called clonotypes with MiXCR, one entry per CDR3 protein. This table holds 250,000 or so distinct CDR3 sequences, approximately 15% found once. This clonotype was obtained from a human donor in good health (CMV status not recorded). Some clones in this sample may be carry-over from other donors' samples. V usage is TRBV20-1 and J usage is TRBJ1-5; 9 bases agree with TRBD1. Sequencing used CD8+ T cells from PBMCs. The chain's CDR3 is CSARAPGQGQPQHF. Written as DNA, the CDR3 is TGCAGTGCTAGAGCCCCGGGACAGGGTCAGCCCCAGCATTTT.